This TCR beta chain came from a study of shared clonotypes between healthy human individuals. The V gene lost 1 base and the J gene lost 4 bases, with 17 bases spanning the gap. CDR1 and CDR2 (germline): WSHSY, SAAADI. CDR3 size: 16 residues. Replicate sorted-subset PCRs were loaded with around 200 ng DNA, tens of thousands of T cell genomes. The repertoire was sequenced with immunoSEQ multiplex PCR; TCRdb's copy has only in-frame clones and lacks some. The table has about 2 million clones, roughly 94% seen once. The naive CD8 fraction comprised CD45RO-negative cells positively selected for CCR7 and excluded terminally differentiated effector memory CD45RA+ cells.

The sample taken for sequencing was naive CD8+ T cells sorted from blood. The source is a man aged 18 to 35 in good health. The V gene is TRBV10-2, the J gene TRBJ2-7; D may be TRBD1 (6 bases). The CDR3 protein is CASSEYSWTVEYEQYF. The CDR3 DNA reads TGCGCCAGCAGTGAGTACTCTTGGACAGTGGAATACGAGCAGTACTTC.